This paragraph covers one TCR beta chain sequence. Sequenced by immunoSEQ multiplex PCR; TCRdb stores in-frame clones only, minus some. The data contain 30,000 to 35,000 clones, approximately 70% of them singletons. This sample is drawn from a study of monozygotic twins with cystic fibrosis. The V gene end was trimmed by 4 bases and the J gene end by 6 bases; junction bases not matched to a gene: 26. Germline lookup yields CDR1 SGDLS and CDR2 YYNGEE. This CDR3 is 20 amino acids long. The sequenced sample consisted of blood. The V and J genes are TRBV9 and TRBJ2-3; 7 bases match TRBD1. The receptor comes from a girl aged 10 to 17 with cystic fibrosis. In nucleotides, the CDR3 is TGTGCCAGCAGCACACCGGGACAGCCCCATTATCAAGCCGGCCGTGATACGCAGTATTTT. Residues: CASSTPGQPHYQAGRDTQYF.